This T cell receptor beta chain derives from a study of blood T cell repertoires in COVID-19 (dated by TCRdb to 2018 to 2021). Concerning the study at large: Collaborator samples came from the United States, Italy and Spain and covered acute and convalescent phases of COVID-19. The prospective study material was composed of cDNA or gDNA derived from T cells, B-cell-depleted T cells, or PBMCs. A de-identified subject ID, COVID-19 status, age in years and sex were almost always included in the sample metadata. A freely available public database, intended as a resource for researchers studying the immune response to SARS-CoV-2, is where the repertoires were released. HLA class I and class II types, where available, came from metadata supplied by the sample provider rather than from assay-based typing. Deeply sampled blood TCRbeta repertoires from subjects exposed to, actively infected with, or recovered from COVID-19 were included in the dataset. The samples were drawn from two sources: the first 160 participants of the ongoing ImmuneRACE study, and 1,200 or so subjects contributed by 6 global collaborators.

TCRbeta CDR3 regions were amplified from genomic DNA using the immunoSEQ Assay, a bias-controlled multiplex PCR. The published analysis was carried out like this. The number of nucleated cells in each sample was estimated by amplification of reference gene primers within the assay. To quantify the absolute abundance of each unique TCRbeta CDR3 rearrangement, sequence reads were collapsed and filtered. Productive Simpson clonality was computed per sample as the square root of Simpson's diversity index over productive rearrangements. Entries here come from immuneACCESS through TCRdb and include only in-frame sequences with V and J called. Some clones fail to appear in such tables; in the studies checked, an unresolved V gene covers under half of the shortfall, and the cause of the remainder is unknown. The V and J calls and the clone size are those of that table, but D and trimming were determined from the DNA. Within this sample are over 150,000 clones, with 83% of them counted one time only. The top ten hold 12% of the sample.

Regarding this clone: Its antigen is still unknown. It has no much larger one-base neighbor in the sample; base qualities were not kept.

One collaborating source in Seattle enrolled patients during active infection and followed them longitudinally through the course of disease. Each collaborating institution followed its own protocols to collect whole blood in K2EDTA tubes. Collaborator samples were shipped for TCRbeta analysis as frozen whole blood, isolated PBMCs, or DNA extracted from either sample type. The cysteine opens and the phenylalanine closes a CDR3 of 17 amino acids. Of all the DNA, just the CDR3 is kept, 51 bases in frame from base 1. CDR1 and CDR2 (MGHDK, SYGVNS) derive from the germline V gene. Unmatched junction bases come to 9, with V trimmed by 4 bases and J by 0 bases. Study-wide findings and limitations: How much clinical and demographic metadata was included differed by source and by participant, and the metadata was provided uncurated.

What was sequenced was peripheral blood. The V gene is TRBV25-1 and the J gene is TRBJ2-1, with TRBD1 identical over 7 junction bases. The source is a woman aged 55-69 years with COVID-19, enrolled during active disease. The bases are TGTGCCAGCAGTGGATTACAGGGGACCGTCTCCTACAATGAGCAGTTCTTC. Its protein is CASSGLQGTVSYNEQFF.